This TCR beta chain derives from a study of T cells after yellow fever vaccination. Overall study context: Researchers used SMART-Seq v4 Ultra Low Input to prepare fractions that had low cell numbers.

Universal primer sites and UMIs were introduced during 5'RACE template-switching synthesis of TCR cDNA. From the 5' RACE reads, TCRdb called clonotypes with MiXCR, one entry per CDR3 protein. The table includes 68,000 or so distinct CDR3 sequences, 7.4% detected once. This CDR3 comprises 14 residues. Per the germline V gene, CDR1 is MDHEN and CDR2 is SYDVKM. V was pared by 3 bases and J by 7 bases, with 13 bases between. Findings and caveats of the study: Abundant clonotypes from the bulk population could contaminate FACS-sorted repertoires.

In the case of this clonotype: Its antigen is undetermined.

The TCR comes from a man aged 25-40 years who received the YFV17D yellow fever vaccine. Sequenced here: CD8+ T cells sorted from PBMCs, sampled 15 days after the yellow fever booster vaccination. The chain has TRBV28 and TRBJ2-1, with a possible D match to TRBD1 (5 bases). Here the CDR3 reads CASSFPQGGNEQFF. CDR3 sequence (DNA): TGTGCCAGCAGTTTCCCCCAGGGTGGGAATGAGCAGTTCTTC.